The rows below give T cell receptor beta chains drawn from one sample of a study of chemoradiotherapy in HPV16-positive cancers. Assay used: immunoSEQ multiplex PCR; TCRdb lists only in-frame clones, some missing. The sample has under 3,500 clones; around nine tenths are singletons. Sequencing was performed on blood, taken from a patient who underwent chemoradiotherapy. The receptors originated from a human donor with HPV-associated anogenital cancer. Each CDR3 is given with its conserved first and last residue. Part of the rows lack a size; the others show once, few, many or a class for expanded clones.

j_call clone_size v_call cdr3_aa
TRBJ2-1 NA TRBV7-3 CASRPRGGENNEQFF
TRBJ1-2 NA TRBV7-3 CASSLSGGSSGYTF
TRBJ2-5 once TRBV5-6 CASSLGSGLETQYF
TRBJ1-2 NA TRBV2 CASSVRDRERNGYTF
TRBJ2-1 NA TRBV12-5 CASGLPPSGSRDEQFF
TRBJ2-7 NA TRBV11-1 CASSPAGQEGYEQYF
TRBJ2-1 NA TRBV18 CASSSLARSSYNEQFF
TRBJ2-7 NA TRBV6-5 CASRPGGGEFYEQYF
TRBJ2-2 NA TRBV7-2 CASRTGFNTGELFF
TRBJ2-7 few TRBV19 CASSMGSSYEQYF
TRBJ1-3 NA TRBV4-1 CASSQVAGGNTIYF
TRBJ2-3 NA TRBV7-2 CASGGRGAGGQYF
TRBJ1-1 NA TRBV29-1 CSLVKGGNTEAFF
TRBJ1-1 once TRBV21-1 CASRPQGTEAFF
TRBJ2-3 NA TRBV5-5 CASRSTSGGTDTQYF
TRBJ2-5 NA TRBV7-2 CASSTGLAGDGETQYF
TRBJ1-1 NA TRBV19 CASRAGPNTEAFF
TRBJ2-5 NA TRBV29-1 CSGRTGSGTQYF
TRBJ2-1 NA TRBV10-1 CASSDFSGLEQFF
TRBJ1-2 NA TRBV28 CASTLTGKGYGYTF
TRBJ2-6 NA TRBV6-4 CASSDEASGANVLTF
TRBJ1-6 NA TRBV5-4 CASSLPTGGYVSPLHF
TRBJ1-6 NA TRBV5-1 CASSLEGREAAPLHF
TRBJ2-3 NA TRBV14 CASSQQGFTDTQYF
TRBJ2-6 once TRBV5-1 CASSLAGGTGANVLTF
TRBJ2-7 once TRBV7-6 CASSPRSGSYEQYF
TRBJ2-1 NA TRBV15 CATSPFFGYNEQFF
TRBJ2-3 once TRBV19 CASSVPLGTQYF
TRBJ1-2 NA TRBV29-1 CSVGLGGRTSNYGYTF
TRBJ2-1 NA TRBV7-2 CASSLNLGEQFF
TRBJ2-2 NA TRBV4-1 CASSHLTSSGRDTGELFF
TRBJ1-3 NA TRBV5-1 CASSLSDRGSGNTIYF
TRBJ2-2 NA TRBV5-1 CASSLAKGELFF
TRBJ2-3 NA TRBV21-1 CASSKAAQGAEADTQYF
TRBJ2-7 NA TRBV19 CASRAGGRDEQYF
TRBJ1-4 NA TRBV7-2 CASSHSEKLFF
TRBJ2-7 once TRBV19 CASSVDRAGEQYF
TRBJ1-4 NA TRBV11-2 CASSLGGEGPNEKLFF
TRBJ2-7 NA TRBV7-9 CASSLVGGSHEQYF
TRBJ2-5 NA TRBV7-9 CASSLVPQETQYF
TRBJ1-1 NA TRBV5-1 CASSFSGMNTEAFF
TRBJ1-6 NA TRBV18 CASSPLFSGSDNSPLHF
TRBJ1-3 NA TRBV6-1 CASSDKWRDLGNTIYF
TRBJ2-3 NA TRBV27 CATAYGTDTQYF
TRBJ2-2 NA TRBV29-1 CSATGTGDIGNTGELFF
TRBJ2-3 once TRBV5-6 CASRTGADTQYF
TRBJ2-5 NA TRBV28 CASRSPIGSGRRMQETQYF
TRBJ1-5 NA TRBV6-1 CASSEEAPGGNQPQHF
TRBJ2-7 NA TRBV19 CASSIRMGAYEQYF
TRBJ2-7 few TRBV7-3 CASSPGSGKLDEQYF
TRBJ2-7 NA TRBV28 CASSSVGASYEQYF
TRBJ1-5 NA TRBV10-3 CAIRGGSSNQPQHF
TRBJ1-1 NA TRBV11-2 CASSLVGKRNTEAFF
TRBJ2-5 NA TRBV5-5 CASSLEFVSLETQYF